A single sample is the source of the 29 T cell receptor beta chains below, sequenced in a study of CD8 T cells in ankylosing spondylitis (dated by TCRdb to about 2017). Overall study results and their limits: Blood from ankylosing spondylitis patients appeared to be characterized by a TCR beta motif made up of fewer than ten highly homologous amino acid variants.

The library was produced with 5' RACE. TCRdb records Illumina HiSeq 2500 as the sequencer. TCRdb reprocessed the public reads (quality trimming at Q25 with fastp, clone calling with MiXCR) and kept in-frame beta chains. Every distinct CDR3 protein forms one entry, paired with its most common genes and DNA. The sample table lists 250,000 to 350,000 distinct CDR3 sequences, around 7.6% of them with a count of one. Of the sample, more than 14% is held by the ten largest clones. These receptors have no known antigen. The sample consisted of blood, either unsorted or a sorted T cell fraction (not recorded which). The source is a male donor with ankylosing spondylitis.

This clonotype occurred many times. The genes are TRBV29-1 and TRBJ2-5; the D is unclear. This CDR3 has 10 residues. In germline, CDR1 is SQVTM, CDR2 ANQGSEA. The V end lost 5 bases, the J end lost 5 bases, and 6 bases lay between the germline ends. CDR3 DNA: TGCAGCGTTTCGGACGAGACCCAGTACTTC. As protein: CSVSDETQYF.

This clonotype was recorded many times. V and J are TRBV29-1 and TRBJ2-7; no reliable D call. The V gene's germline CDR1 is SQVTM and CDR2 ANQGSEA. V was shortened by 4 bases and J by 2 bases, with 9 bases between the two germline ends. This CDR3 has 12 residues. CDR3 in amino acids: CSVGDGPYEQYF. CDR3 bases: TGCAGCGTTGGCGACGGACCCTACGAGCAGTACTTC.

The chain recombines TRBV5-6 with TRBJ2-2; TRBD2 aligns across 14 bases. The germline V gene has CDR1 SGHDT and CDR2 YYEEEE. The CDR3 covers 17 residues. V trimming: 4 bases; J trimming: 4 bases; junction bases outside the gene matches: 6. CDR3 protein: CASSPQGLAGGTGELFF. CDR3 bases: TGTGCCAGCAGCCCCCAAGGACTAGCGGGAGGCACCGGGGAGCTGTTTTTT.

This clonotype was recorded many times. The chain carries TRBV29-1 and TRBJ1-2; D call uncertain. V shed 3 bases and J shed 0 bases, with 5 bases lying between them. The germline gives CDR1 SQVTM, CDR2 ANQGSEA. The CDR3 has 12 amino acids. This CDR3 is CSVEAANYGYTF. The DNA for the CDR3 is TGCAGCGTTGAGGCCGCTAACTATGGCTACACCTTC.

This chain uses TRBV28 with TRBJ1-4; no clear D. CDR3 size: 16 residues. Trimming took 3 bases from V and 7 from J, leaving 18 bases between them. Germline values: CDR1 MDHEN, CDR2 SYDVKM. The CDR3 DNA follows: TGTGCCAGCAGTTTTGTGTTTACCTCCTGGGGTGAAAAACTGTTTTTT. Amino acids: CASSFVFTSWGEKLFF.

This clonotype has a handful of counts. This rearrangement joins TRBV9 to TRBJ2-3; 8 bases line up with TRBD2. The V gene end was trimmed by 0 bases and the J gene end by 3 bases; junction bases not matched to a gene: 18. This CDR3 region has 20 residues. The germline V gene has CDR1 SGDLS and CDR2 YYNGEE. Written as DNA, the CDR3 is TGTGCCAGCAGCGTAGCTACCCGAGCGGGAGAGCCTCTTGGTACAGATACGCAGTATTTT. This codes for CASSVATRAGEPLGTDTQYF.

DNA for the CDR3: TGTGCCAGCAGCTCACAAATGAACACTGAAGCTTTCTTT. Translated, it gives CASSSQMNTEAFF. The genes are TRBV7-3 and TRBJ1-1; D call uncertain. Germline V lookup: CDR1 SGHTA, CDR2 FQGTGA. V was clipped by 4 bases and J by 0 bases, with 6 bases between them. The CDR3 sequence is 13 residues long.

The table lists this clonotype with a few counts. The J gene is TRBJ2-2, the V gene TRBV19, with 8 bases identical to TRBD2. The CDR3 runs 15 residues. Unmatched junction bases numbered 10, after V lost 9 bases and J lost 4 bases. CDR1 and CDR2 (germline): LNHDA, SQIVND (reference sequence). The chain's CDR3 is CASEYAGGVTGELFF. The DNA for the CDR3 is TGTGCCAGCGAGTATGCGGGGGGTGTCACCGGGGAGCTGTTTTTT.

This clonotype was picked up many times. The chain combines TRBV20-1 with TRBJ2-7, with a possible D match to TRBD1 (6 bases). Germline CDR1 reads DFQATT; CDR2 reads SNEGSKA (reference sequence). The CDR3 loop spans 14 amino acids. V was pared by 3 bases and J by 0 bases, with 12 bases between. Written as DNA, the CDR3 is TGCAGTGCTAGGTACACAGGGAGCTCCTACGAGCAGTACTTC. This gives the protein CSARYTGSSYEQYF.

This clonotype showed up many times. The V and J genes are TRBV7-9 and TRBJ2-1; 8 nucleotides align to TRBD2. Germline V lookup: CDR1 SEHNR, CDR2 FQNEAQ (reference sequence). The V and J ends lost 4 bases and 3 bases, in that order; junction bases with no gene match: 8. The CDR3 runs 16 residues. The CDR3 sequence is CASSYTSGVNYNEQFF. The CDR3 nucleotides are TGTGCCAGCAGCTACACTAGCGGAGTTAACTACAATGAGCAGTTCTTC.

This clonotype was recorded at least ten times. The chain employs TRBV28 and TRBJ2-2; 8 nucleotides align to TRBD2. Unmatched junction bases numbered 4, after V lost 8 bases and J lost 5 bases. The CDR3 totals 13 residues. Per the germline V gene, CDR1 is MDHEN and CDR2 is SYDVKM. For the CDR3, the DNA is TGTGCCAGCGGAGCGGGAGCTACCGGGGAGCTGTTTTTT. Its protein is CASGAGATGELFF.

This clonotype has at least ten counts. This sequence joins TRBV5-1 and TRBJ2-2, with TRBD1 matching over 12 bases. The V gene end was trimmed by 4 bases and the J gene end by 6 bases; junction bases not matched to a gene: 4. Germline CDR1 SGHRS, CDR2 YFSETQ. The CDR3 sequence is 15 residues long. The CDR3 bases are TGCGCCAGCAGCGTGGGACAGGGGGCGGCCGGGGAGCTGTTTTTT. Its translation is CASSVGQGAAGELFF.

The table lists this clonotype with many counts. This chain uses TRBV7-9 with TRBJ2-2, with D perhaps TRBD2 (5 bases). Germline lookup yields CDR1 SEHNR and CDR2 FQNEAQ (reference sequence). V was cut by 2 bases and J by 6 bases, with 10 bases left in between. There are 14 residues in the CDR3. CDR3: CASSLTLGAGELFF. As DNA, the CDR3 is TGTGCCAGCAGCTTAACCTTGGGAGCCGGGGAGCTGTTTTTT.

This clonotype was seen a few times. Here the CDR3 reads CASSANHAKNEQYF. In DNA form, the CDR3 reads TGTGCCAGCAGTGCAAACCATGCCAAGAACGAGCAGTACTTC. The J gene is TRBJ2-7, the V gene TRBV12-3 or TRBV12-4; D call uncertain. The CDR3 has 14 amino acids. Trimming removed 5 bases from V and 5 bases from J, with 16 bases in between.

The chain combines TRBV12-3 or TRBV12-4 with TRBJ1-5; D not resolved. The V gene lost 6 bases and the J gene lost 9 bases, with 12 bases spanning the gap. The CDR3 is 12 amino acids. The CDR3 DNA follows: TGTGCCAGCAGGACCCTTTCAGGGCCCCAGCATTTT. Translation: CASRTLSGPQHF.

There are many counts of this clonotype. This chain connects TRBV5-1 to TRBJ2-1, with 9 bases lining up with TRBD2. This CDR3 is 14 amino acids long. Germline loops: CDR1 SGHRS, CDR2 YFSETQ. J lost 8 bases, V lost 2 bases, and 5 bases had no gene match. The CDR3 here is CASSFFSGSYEQFF. Here the CDR3 DNA reads TGCGCCAGCAGCTTCTTTAGCGGGAGCTATGAGCAGTTCTTC.

This clonotype was counted between two and nine times. V and J are TRBV10-3 and TRBJ2-5; 9 positions match TRBD2. The CDR3 consists of 14 residues. Germline CDR1 ENHRY, CDR2 SYGVKD. V shed 4 bases and J 4 bases; nucleotides not matched to a gene: 4. CDR3 DNA: TGTGCCATCAGTGGGCGGGAGGGCCTAGAGACCCAGTACTTC. Its translation: CAISGREGLETQYF.

Comment on this clonotype: The junction departs from germline at one end; a sequencing error may be responsible. The V and J genes are TRBV29-1 and TRBJ1-1; perhaps TRBD1 as D (5 bases). The CDR3 totals 12 residues. CDR1 SQVTM and CDR2 ANQGSEA come from the germline V gene. CDR3 amino acids: CSVDSAGATLHF. The CDR3 DNA follows: TGCAGCGTTGATTCGGCCGGGGCTACGCTGCACTTT.

The chain is built from TRBV29-1 and TRBJ2-1; a weak D match, TRBD1 (6 bases). CDR1 is SQVTM, CDR2 ANQGSEA, per germline. CDR3 size: 14 residues. Trimming pared 4 bases from V and 4 bases from J, leaving 14 bases between. The CDR3, as DNA: TGCAGCGTTGCGGAGACTACAGGGTACAATGAGCAGTTCTTC. Protein: CSVAETTGYNEQFF.

The chain combines TRBV6-5 with TRBJ2-1; 8 bases agree with TRBD2. Trimming removed 0 bases from V and 0 bases from J; junction bases left unmatched: 4. CDR3 size: 17 residues. The germline V gene has CDR1 MNHEY and CDR2 SVGAGI. The CDR3 is CASSYSVSGSSYNEQFF. As DNA, the CDR3 is TGTGCCAGCAGTTACTCCGTCAGCGGGAGCTCCTACAATGAGCAGTTCTTC.

This clonotype appeared a few times. This chain joins TRBV12-3 or TRBV12-4 and TRBJ2-1; 7 nucleotides align to TRBD2. The length of the CDR3 is 12 residues. Losses at the gene ends were 6 bases for V and 8 bases for J; bases not matched to a gene: 4. CDR3: CASRRLAYEQFF. In nucleotides, the CDR3 is TGTGCCAGCAGAAGACTAGCATATGAGCAGTTCTTC.

This clonotype was counted ten times or more. This chain uses TRBV5-1 with TRBJ2-2; D tentatively reads TRBD1 or TRBD2 (5 bases each). Germline V gives CDR1 SGHRS, CDR2 YFSETQ. There are 16 residues in the CDR3. V lost 0 bases and J lost 5, with 14 bases in between. CDR3 amino acids: CASSLAGTPRTGELFF. CDR3 bases: TGCGCCAGCAGCTTGGCAGGGACGCCGCGGACCGGGGAGCTGTTTTTT.

V gene TRBV5-1 combines with J gene TRBJ2-2; D is possibly TRBD1 (5 bases). The CDR3 spans 15 residues. From germline, CDR1 is SGHRS and CDR2 YFSETQ. V lost 2 bases, J lost 0 bases, and 8 bases lay in between. This chain's CDR3 is CASSFDSANTGELFF. CDR3 bases: TGCGCCAGCAGCTTCGACAGTGCGAACACCGGGGAGCTGTTTTTT.

CDR3 residues: CASPGIKLLAEDNEQFF. CDR3 DNA: TGCGCTAGTCCCGGTATCAAGCTGCTGGCGGAAGACAATGAGCAGTTCTTC. This chain joins TRBV5-1 and TRBJ2-1; D is unresolved. Germline assignment: CDR1 SGHRS and CDR2 YFSETQ. This CDR3 contains 17 residues.

This clonotype was seen ten or more times. The rearrangement uses TRBV2 and TRBJ2-1; 7 bases align to TRBD2. The germline gives CDR1 SNHLY, CDR2 FYNNEI. The V segment lost 4 bases and the J segment 1 base; nucleotides outside the gene matches: 4. The CDR3 is 15 amino acids. For the CDR3, the DNA is TGTGCCAGCAGTGTGGCGGGAGTGTCCTACAATGAGCAGTTCTTC. Encoded protein: CASSVAGVSYNEQFF.

This clonotype was seen a handful of times. J is TRBJ1-4 and V is TRBV7-9, with D uncertain. Germline loops: CDR1 SEHNR, CDR2 FQNEAQ (reference sequence). V lost 5 bases and J lost 0, with 7 bases in between. CDR3 size: 14 residues. CDR3 nucleotides: TGTGCCAGCAGCCTCTATGCAACTAATGAAAAACTGTTTTTT. It is translated as CASSLYATNEKLFF.

The CDR3 DNA reads as TGTGCCAGCAGGGGAACCGGACAGGGCCAAATTTCACCCCTCCACTTT. It is translated as CASRGTGQGQISPLHF. The rearrangement links TRBV7-9 to TRBJ1-6; 8 bases are a match to TRBD1. The CDR3 length is 16 residues. Germline CDR1 SEHNR, CDR2 FQNEAQ (reference sequence). V was pared by 6 bases and J by 9 bases, with 13 bases of the junction left unmatched.

The sample holds a few counts of this clonotype. Written as DNA, the CDR3 is TGTGCCAGCAGTTACTCCCCGGGACTAGTTGGCGAGCAGTACTTC. As protein: CASSYSPGLVGEQYF. The chain uses TRBV6-2 or TRBV6-3 and TRBJ2-7; 8 bases are shared with TRBD2. V shed 0 bases and J 6 bases; nucleotides not matched to a gene: 7. This CDR3 region has 15 residues. Germline V lookup: CDR1 MNHEY, CDR2 SVGEGT.

This clonotype appeared a few times. The chain couples TRBV7-2 to TRBJ1-1; D is undetermined. The germline gives CDR1 SGHTA, CDR2 FQGNSA. This CDR3 spans 14 amino acids. Deletions cut 7 bases from V and 4 bases from J, with 16 bases between. The CDR3 bases are TGTGCCAGCACTCCCGAGGGCTTCGGCACTGAAGCTTTCTTT. Its translation: CASTPEGFGTEAFF.